Following are 21 T cell receptor beta chains from one sample sequenced in a study of blood T cell repertoires in COVID-19. The protocol was immunoSEQ multiplex PCR, while the TCRdb copy is restricted to in-frame clones and leaves out a portion. This sample has about 20,000 clones; 91% occur once, and the top ten carry 7.4%. Sequencing used peripheral blood. These receptors were taken from a man aged 65 to 79 with active COVID-19.

V usage is TRBV3-1 (or the pseudogene TRBV3-2) and J usage is TRBJ2-5; unclear D gene. This CDR3 is built from 15 residues. Trimming removed 6 bases at V and 5 bases at J, with 19 bases between. The germline V gene encodes CDR1 LGHDT and CDR2 YNNKEL (reference sequence). In nucleotides, the CDR3 is TGTGCCAGCAGTTTGAGGTCTCCGTCGGTCGAGACCCAGTACTTC. Protein: CASSLRSPSVETQYF.

The rearrangement uses TRBV3-1 (or the pseudogene TRBV3-2) and TRBJ2-7; tentatively, D is TRBD1 (5 bases). Trimming stripped 2 bases from V and 4 bases from J, with 9 bases between. The germline gives CDR1 LGHDT, CDR2 YNNKEL (reference sequence). This CDR3 contains 13 residues. Here the CDR3 DNA reads TGTGCCAGCAGCCAACAGGGCTCGTACGAGCAGTACTTC. Residues: CASSQQGSYEQYF.

V gene TRBV27 combines with J gene TRBJ1-6; TRBD1 matches 8 bases. This CDR3 contains 15 residues. Germline V gives CDR1 MNHEY, CDR2 SMNVEV (reference sequence). The trim removed 5 bases at V and 11 bases at J, leaving 11 bases unmatched. The CDR3 DNA reads as TGTGCCAGCAGTGGACAGGGACAGGTTTGGGCACCCCTCCACTTT. This encodes CASSGQGQVWAPLHF.

The chain links TRBV19 to TRBJ2-2; possible D gene TRBD1, 6 bases. V was trimmed by 4 bases and J by 6 bases, leaving 6 bases between them. This CDR3 contains 12 residues. Germline V gene lookup returns CDR1 LNHDA and CDR2 SQIVND (reference sequence). CDR3 sequence: CASSRQAGELFF. CDR3 sequence (DNA): TGTGCCAGTAGTAGACAGGCCGGGGAGCTGTTTTTT.

This clone was observed a handful of times. The rearrangement uses TRBV14 and TRBJ2-2; 9 bases are shared with TRBD1. J was trimmed by 4 bases and V by 4 bases; bases with no gene match: 7. The CDR3 runs 16 residues. CDR1 and CDR2 (germline): SGHDN, FVKESK. The CDR3 sequence: CASSRRTGETTGELFF. CDR3 nucleotides: TGTGCCAGCAGCCGGAGGACAGGGGAGACCACCGGGGAGCTGTTTTTT.

This sequence joins TRBV28 and TRBJ2-1; 13 bases map to TRBD2. The ends lost 1 base at V and 6 bases at J; junction bases unmatched: 6. The CDR3 is made up of 17 amino acids. Germline CDR1 is MDHEN and CDR2 is SYDVKM. The CDR3 DNA follows: TGTGCCAGCAGTTTATATTTGTGGACTAGCGGGAGCAATGAGCAGTTCTTC. Amino acids: CASSLYLWTSGSNEQFF.

The V call is TRBV5-1, the J call TRBJ2-5, with D maybe TRBD2 (5 bases). The CDR3 loop spans 14 amino acids. V dropped 0 bases and J dropped 2 bases, with 8 bases sitting between them. Germline assignment: CDR1 SGHRS and CDR2 YFSETQ. In nucleotides, the CDR3 is TGCGCCAGCAGCTTGGGAGGGCAGCAAGAGACCCAGTACTTC. Encoded protein: CASSLGGQQETQYF.

V gene TRBV14 combines with J gene TRBJ1-1; TRBD1 is a possible D gene (5 bases). The CDR3 is 13 residues long. With 3 bases removed from V and 5 bases from J, the gap between germline ends came to 10 bases. Germline V lookup: CDR1 SGHDN, CDR2 FVKESK. The CDR3: CASSQAGWTEAFF. As DNA, the CDR3 is TGTGCCAGCAGCCAGGCAGGGTGGACTGAAGCTTTCTTT. Drawing the rest from reference TRBV14 and TRBJ1-1, the complete variable domain is EAGVTQFPSHSVIEKGQTVTLRCDPISGHDNLYWYRRVMGKEIKFLLHFVKESKQDESGMPNNRFLAERTGGTYSTLKVQPAELEDSGVYFCASSQAGWTEAFFGQGTRLTVV.

The chain recombines TRBV24-1 with TRBJ1-5, with TRBD1 matching 9 bases. V lost 4 bases to trimming and J lost 5 bases; unmatched junction nucleotides: 8. This CDR3 is 16 amino acids long. Per germline, CDR1 KGHDR and CDR2 SFDVKD. CDR3 protein: CATSDGDRESDQPQHF. The CDR3 nucleotides are TGTGCCACCAGTGACGGGGACAGGGAAAGTGATCAGCCCCAGCATTTT.

V and J are TRBV7-2 and TRBJ2-5, with 8 bases that match TRBD1. The CDR3 loop spans 14 amino acids. Trimming cost V 6 bases and J 2 bases; bases outside gene matches: 5. The V gene's germline CDR1 is SGHTA and CDR2 FQGNSA. The CDR3, as DNA: TGTGCCAGCAGGACCACAGGGGGTCAAGAGACCCAGTACTTC. It translates to CASRTTGGQETQYF. The variable domain in full, completed from reference TRBV7-2 and TRBJ2-5, reads GAGVSQSPSNKVTEKGKDVELRCDPISGHTALYWYRQSLGQGLEFLIYFQGNSAPDKSGLPSDRFSAERTGGSVSTLTIQRTQQEDSAVYLCASRTTGGQETQYFGPGTRLLVL.

This chain uses TRBV28 with TRBJ2-7, with D possibly matching TRBD2 (5 bases). The V gene lost 4 bases and the J gene lost 2 bases, with 9 bases spanning the gap. This CDR3 region has 13 residues. Per germline, CDR1 MDHEN and CDR2 SYDVKM. CDR3 DNA sequence: TGTGCCAGCAGTTCCGGGGTTCCCTACGAGCAGTACTTC. Its translation is CASSSGVPYEQYF.

This chain joins TRBV6-6 and TRBJ2-1; tentative D call: TRBD1 (5 bases). Looked up from germline, CDR1 is MNHNY and CDR2 is SVGAGI (reference sequence). Trimming cost V 6 bases and J 0 bases, with 9 bases left between them. CDR3 length equals 14 residues. The CDR3 loop is CASSGHDSYNEQFF. As DNA, the CDR3 is TGTGCCAGCAGCGGACACGACTCCTACAATGAGCAGTTCTTC.

V and J are TRBV3-1 (or the pseudogene TRBV3-2) and TRBJ2-2, with a possible D match to TRBD2 (6 bases). The CDR3 consists of 17 residues. The germline V gene encodes CDR1 LGHDT and CDR2 YNNKEL (reference sequence). V dropped 2 bases and J dropped 4 bases, with 17 bases sitting between them. This chain's CDR3 is CASSQIFRELGTGELFF. In nucleotides, the CDR3 is TGTGCCAGCAGCCAAATCTTTCGGGAGCTCGGCACCGGGGAGCTGTTTTTT.

Comments on this clone: The identical CDR3 is also encoded by other nucleotide sequences in the sample. CDR3 DNA sequence: TGCGCCAGCCGCCGGACCGGGACAGGGACACACGGCTACACCTTC. Its translation is CASRRTGTGTHGYTF. The chain couples TRBV4-1 to TRBJ1-2, with TRBD1 matching 9 bases. Unmatched junction bases numbered 15, after V lost 8 bases and J lost 8 bases. The CDR3 is 15 amino acids. The germline V gene encodes CDR1 MGHRA and CDR2 YSYEKL.

This chain connects TRBV5-6 to TRBJ2-5; TRBD2 matches 9 bases. Germline V gene sequence: CDR1 SGHDT, CDR2 YYEEEE. The CDR3 is made up of 15 amino acids. The V and J ends lost 1 base and 3 bases, in that order; junction bases with no gene match: 4. The CDR3 loop reads CASSLLSGSKETQYF. The CDR3 DNA reads TGTGCCAGCAGCTTGCTTAGCGGGAGCAAAGAGACCCAGTACTTC.

This rearrangement joins TRBV6-6 to TRBJ1-5; no definite D call. The CDR3 covers 13 residues. Per the germline V gene, CDR1 is MNHNY and CDR2 is SVGAGI (reference sequence). The ends were cut back, 5 bases at V and 7 bases at J, with 12 bases in the middle. CDR3 region: CASSPSGDQPQHF. The CDR3 nucleotides are TGTGCCAGCAGTCCCTCCGGAGACCAGCCCCAGCATTTT.

The rearrangement uses TRBV4-3 and TRBJ2-1; a weak D match, TRBD1 (6 bases). Deletions cut 0 bases from V and 0 bases from J, with 12 bases between. Germline CDR1 reads LGHNA; CDR2 reads YSLEER. The CDR3 extends over 17 amino acids. DNA for the CDR3: TGCGCCAGCAGCCAAGAAGGGGGTCCTAGCTCCTACAATGAGCAGTTCTTC. Translation gives CASSQEGGPSSYNEQFF.

V and J are TRBV12-3 or TRBV12-4 and TRBJ1-1; D is ambiguous. V was clipped by 5 bases and J by 5 bases, with 12 bases between them. CDR3 length: 13 residues. CDR3 in amino acids: CASSDPGRTEAFF. CDR3 bases: TGTGCCAGCAGTGATCCCGGGAGAACTGAAGCTTTCTTT.

The V gene is TRBV4-3, the J gene TRBJ2-1, with D possibly TRBD1 on 5 matching bases. Germline values: CDR1 LGHNA, CDR2 YSLEER. The CDR3 loop spans 13 amino acids. V was trimmed by 0 bases and J by 8 bases, leaving 8 bases between them. CDR3: CASSQDRGDEQFF. DNA of the CDR3: TGCGCCAGCAGCCAAGATAGGGGCGATGAGCAGTTCTTC.

This clone was counted a single time. The chain combines TRBV6-5 with TRBJ2-2, with unresolved D. The CDR3 is 14 residues long. V was pared by 6 bases and J by 4 bases, with 12 bases between. Looked up from germline, CDR1 is MNHEY and CDR2 is SVGAGI. CDR3 loop: CASSSFRFTGELFF. The DNA for the CDR3 is TGTGCCAGCAGCTCCTTTCGGTTCACCGGGGAGCTGTTTTTT.

The DNA for the CDR3 is TGTGCCAGCTCACCGGGGCAATCTGAAGCTTTCTTT. This gives the protein CASSPGQSEAFF. The gene calls are TRBV18 and TRBJ1-1, with a weak D call TRBD1 (5 bases). CDR1 is KGHSH and CDR2 is LQKENI in the germline V gene. The V and J ends lost 3 bases and 6 bases respectively, with 8 bases between them. The CDR3 covers 12 residues.